This passage covers 30 T cell receptor beta chains from one sample sequenced in a study of regulatory T cells in long-lasting Graves disease. Time point defined: newly diagnosed GD, antithyroid drugs for less than 3 months. Researchers made the TCR library from RNA that was extracted from PBMCs. Construction of the TCR beta libraries employed iRepertoire HTBI primers in conjunction with Arm-PCR of CDR3 regions. TCRdb reprocessed the multiplex PCR reads via MiXCR and lists one record per CDR3 protein. The sample holds more than 350,000 distinct CDR3 sequences, more than 12% seen once. The same data also contributed to another study, on T cells in Graves' hyperthyroidism and ophthalmopathy.

The sequences come from peripheral blood mononuclear cells (PBMCs), collected at new diagnosis, from a patient treated with antithyroid drugs. The origin of the receptors is a woman aged 25-40 years with Graves disease.

This sequence joins TRBV5-4 and TRBJ2-7; maybe TRBD1 (6 bases). Trimming stripped 7 bases from V and 2 bases from J, with 13 bases between. Germline-derived CDR1 and CDR2 are SGHNT and YYREEE (reference sequence). The CDR3 consists of 13 residues. DNA for the CDR3: TGTGCCAGCGCCAGGGGCTTAACCTACGAGCAGTACTTC. Encoded protein: CASARGLTYEQYF.

The rearrangement uses TRBV15 and TRBJ2-5, with D perhaps TRBD2 (6 bases). Deletions cut 0 bases from V and 2 bases from J, with 10 bases between. Germline CDR1 and CDR2: LNHNV and YYDKDF (reference sequence). The CDR3 is made up of 15 amino acids. CDR3 region: CATSREGRGQETQYF. DNA for the CDR3: TGTGCCACCAGCAGAGAGGGCCGGGGGCAAGAGACCCAGTACTTC. The whole variable domain, filled in from reference TRBV15 and TRBJ2-5, reads DAMVIQNPRYQVTQFGKPVTLSCSQTLNHNVMYWYQQKSSQAPKLLFHYYDKDFNNEADTPDNFQSRRPNTSFCFLDIRSPGLGDTAMYLCATSREGRGQETQYFGPGTRLLVL.

This clonotype was detected many times. This chain uses TRBV2 with TRBJ1-5, with D tentatively TRBD1 (5 bases). The CDR3 spans 16 residues. V was clipped by 6 bases and J by 3 bases, with 18 bases between them. Looked up from germline, CDR1 is SNHLY and CDR2 is FYNNEI. The CDR3 nucleotides read TGTGCCAGCAGCGAAAGGGGAGTTGGTGCCAATCAGCCCCAGCATTTT. Its translation is CASSERGVGANQPQHF. The full variable domain, in which reference TRBV2 and TRBJ1-5 provide the parts outside the CDR3, is EPEVTQTPSHQVTQMGQEVILRCVPISNHLYFYWYRQILGQKVEFLVSFYNNEISEKSEIFDDQFSVERPDGSNFTLKIRSTKLEDSAMYFCASSERGVGANQPQHFGDGTRLSIL.

The chain carries TRBV2 and TRBJ2-3; TRBD2 agrees at 11 bases. Germline V lookup: CDR1 SNHLY, CDR2 FYNNEI. V shed 5 bases, J shed 2 bases, and the junction held 6 bases outside the gene matches. This CDR3 has 16 amino acids. The CDR3 loop reads CASSLRTSGYTDTQYF. The CDR3 coding sequence is TGTGCCAGCAGTCTGCGGACTAGCGGGTACACAGATACGCAGTATTTT.

The V and J genes are TRBV15 and TRBJ1-5; D unresolved. The CDR3 has 12 amino acids. V lost 0 bases and J lost 6, with 3 bases in between. Germline CDR1 LNHNV, CDR2 YYDKDF (reference sequence). DNA of the CDR3: TGTGCCACCAGCAGAGACCGTCAGCCCCAGCATTTT. It is translated as CATSRDRQPQHF.

The V call is TRBV9, the J call TRBJ2-2, with D tentatively TRBD2 (5 bases). The CDR3 consists of 15 residues. Germline V CDR1 and CDR2: SGDLS, YYNGEE. Trimming pared 0 bases from V and 4 bases from J, leaving 10 bases between. The chain's CDR3 is CASSVGGSPTGELFF. CDR3 nucleotide sequence: TGTGCCAGCAGCGTAGGAGGGTCGCCCACCGGGGAGCTGTTTTTT.

This chain links TRBV27 with TRBJ1-1, with D unclear. Looked up from germline, CDR1 is MNHEY and CDR2 is SMNVEV (reference sequence). V was cut by 4 bases and J by 0 bases, with 6 bases left in between. The CDR3 sequence is 13 residues long. CDR3 protein: CASSYMVNTEAFF. The CDR3 DNA reads as TGTGCCAGCAGTTACATGGTGAACACTGAAGCTTTCTTT.

This clonotype was detected many times. The V call is TRBV25-1, the J call TRBJ2-3; D is perhaps TRBD2 (5 bases). CDR1 MGHDK and CDR2 SYGVNS come from the germline V gene. V lost 2 bases to trimming and J lost 1 base, with 13 bases between them. The CDR3 consists of 16 residues. CDR3 residues: CASSERTPGRTDTQYF. The DNA of the CDR3 is TGTGCCAGCAGTGAACGGACTCCAGGTCGCACAGATACGCAGTATTTT.

In its sample, this clonotype was seen a few times. Since no conserved phenylalanine or tryptophan closes the CDR3, a read error is the likely cause. J is TRBJ1-1 and V is TRBV28; tentatively, D is TRBD1 (6 bases). CDR1 is MDHEN, CDR2 SYDVKM, per germline. The CDR3 spans 15 residues. V was pared by 5 bases and J by 5 bases, with 18 bases between. Written as DNA, the CDR3 is TGTGCCAGCAGTGAAAGACAGGTGGGAGGTACTGAAGCTTTCCTT. Translation: CASSERQVGGTEAFL.

The chain joins TRBV5-8 to TRBJ2-5, with D possibly being TRBD2 (6 bases). The germline CDR1 and CDR2 sequences are SGHTS and YDEGEE. V shed 2 bases and J shed 1 base, with 15 bases lying between them. The CDR3 runs 16 residues. CDR3: CASSFGEVSGQETQYF. The CDR3 region has the DNA TGTGCCAGCAGCTTTGGGGAGGTATCGGGCCAAGAGACCCAGTACTTC.

This clonotype was seen repeatedly, ten times or more. The V call is TRBV4-2, the J call TRBJ2-1; D gene unclear. V lost 1 base and J lost 8, with 12 bases in between. The germline V gene has CDR1 LGHNA and CDR2 YNFKEQ. The CDR3 has 14 residues. The CDR3 is CASSQASPIDEQFF. The CDR3 nucleotides read TGTGCCAGCAGCCAAGCGTCCCCGATCGATGAGCAGTTCTTC.

In its sample, this clonotype was seen a few times. The chain carries TRBV10-2 and TRBJ1-4, with D uncertain. The CDR3 consists of 12 residues. Germline CDR1 reads WSHSY; CDR2 reads SAAADI. V dropped 0 bases and J dropped 17 bases, with 13 bases sitting between them. This CDR3 reads CASSESTRGGFF. DNA of the CDR3: TGCGCCAGCAGTGAGTCGACTCGAGGCGGATTTTTT.

Many counts were recorded for this clonotype. The chain joins TRBV12-3 or TRBV12-4 to TRBJ2-1; 14 positions match TRBD2. V lost 0 bases and J lost 9; bases outside the gene matches: 4. This CDR3 region has 16 residues. The CDR3 loop is CASSLAGLAGASEQFF. The CDR3 DNA sequence: TGTGCCAGCAGTTTAGCGGGACTAGCGGGAGCTAGTGAGCAGTTCTTC.

This chain connects TRBV13 to TRBJ2-1; D possibly matches TRBD1 or TRBD2 (5 bases each). V was shortened by 4 bases and J by 1 base, with 14 bases between the two germline ends. This CDR3 spans 16 amino acids. Germline CDR1 reads PRHDT; CDR2 reads FYEKMQ (reference sequence). In DNA form, the CDR3 reads TGTGCCAGCAGCTCAGGTGGGGGAGAATCCTACAATGAGCAGTTCTTC. It encodes CASSSGGGESYNEQFF.

This clonotype was recorded many times. The chain combines TRBV20-1 with TRBJ2-1; D may match TRBD1 or TRBD2 (7 bases each). The V end was cut by 0 bases, the J end by 1 base, with 10 bases between. The CDR3 consists of 15 residues. CDR1 DFQATT and CDR2 SNEGSKA come from the germline V gene (reference sequence). The chain's CDR3 is CSARDQGGSYNEQFF. CDR3 in DNA: TGCAGTGCTAGAGATCAGGGGGGGTCCTACAATGAGCAGTTCTTC.

Remarks on this clonotype: Mismatch with germline at one junction end may stem from a read error. J is TRBJ2-1 and V is TRBV6-2 or TRBV6-3, with D unclear. The V gene's germline CDR1 is MNHEY and CDR2 SVGEGT. The CDR3 covers 12 residues. DNA for the CDR3: TGTGCCAGGCGGCGGATCTACAATGAGCAGTCCTTC. Translated: CARRRIYNEQSF.

The chain uses TRBV19 and TRBJ1-5, with D unresolved. Deletions cut 6 bases from V and 7 bases from J, with 13 bases between. CDR1 and CDR2 (germline): LNHDA, SQIVND (reference sequence). This CDR3 is 13 amino acids long. Written as DNA, the CDR3 is TGTGCCAGTAGAGGGCCGATTGGACAGCCCCAGCATTTT. It yields the protein CASRGPIGQPQHF.

This clonotype has at least ten counts. The chain is built from TRBV11-2 and TRBJ2-1; possibly TRBD2 for D (5 bases). Germline V CDR1 and CDR2: SGHAT, FQNNGV. The germline V and J ends were trimmed by 5 bases and 10 bases, with 21 bases remaining between them. The length of the CDR3 is 15 residues. The CDR3 is CASSPSPQAAAEQFF. The DNA for the CDR3 is TGTGCCAGCAGCCCTTCCCCTCAAGCGGCGGCCGAGCAGTTCTTC.

This clonotype was seen ten or more times. V is TRBV20-1 and J is TRBJ2-5, with D hard to call. CDR1 and CDR2 from the germline V gene are DFQATT and SNEGSKA (reference sequence). The CDR3 sequence is 11 residues long. V was shortened by 5 bases and J by 5 bases, with 9 bases between the two germline ends. This CDR3 reads CSAQAAETQYF. In DNA, the CDR3 is TGCAGTGCTCAGGCAGCGGAGACCCAGTACTTC.

This clonotype was seen more than once but under ten times. This rearrangement joins TRBV24-1 to TRBJ2-1; D tentatively fits TRBD1 or TRBD2 (5 bases each). This CDR3 region has 17 residues. V shed 4 bases and J shed 4 bases, with 19 bases lying between them. The germline CDR1 and CDR2 sequences are KGHDR and SFDVKD. In nucleotides, the CDR3 is TGTGCCACCAGTGAGCAACCGGGGCCCCCTCTTTACAATGAGCAGTTCTTC. It is translated as CATSEQPGPPLYNEQFF.

This chain links TRBV5-5 with TRBJ2-7; D call uncertain. V was trimmed by 5 bases and J by 2 bases, leaving 11 bases between them. Germline V gene sequence: CDR1 SGHKS, CDR2 YYEKEE (reference sequence). This CDR3 region has 13 residues. The CDR3 DNA follows: TGTGCCAGCAGTCCCTGGGAAACCTACGAGCAGTACTTC. It yields the protein CASSPWETYEQYF.

In this sample, this clonotype turned up many times. The CDR3 DNA is TGTGCCATCCAGGGGAGGGAGGGAAACGAGCAGTACTTC. It encodes CAIQGREGNEQYF. The rearrangement joins TRBV12-3 or TRBV12-4 to TRBJ2-7, with a possible D match to TRBD2 (7 bases). The CDR3 has 13 amino acids. Trimming left V 10 bases short and J 5 bases short, with 18 bases between.

Only a few counts were recorded for this clonotype. The chain recombines TRBV4-1 with TRBJ2-3; D not certain. V lost 3 bases to trimming and J lost 1 base, with 17 bases between them. Per the germline V gene, CDR1 is MGHRA and CDR2 is YSYEKL. There are 17 residues in the CDR3. This CDR3 is CASSQAGPPSGTDTQYF. The CDR3 DNA follows: TGCGCCAGCAGCCAGGCCGGGCCTCCCTCTGGCACAGATACGCAGTATTTT.

About this clonotype: This may be a read error, as it is one base from a much larger clone. The rearrangement links TRBV20-1 to TRBJ2-1; no reliable D call. Germline loops: CDR1 DFQATT, CDR2 SNEGSKA (reference sequence). V was cut by 5 bases and J by 4 bases, with 12 bases left in between. The CDR3 runs to 13 residues. This chain's CDR3 is CSAGREFYNEQFF. As DNA, the CDR3 is TGCAGTGCTGGAAGGGAATTTTACAATGAGCAGTTCTTC.

This clonotype occurred many times. V and J are TRBV24-1 and TRBJ2-1; 7 positions agree with TRBD2. The CDR3 runs 16 residues. Germline CDR1 is KGHDR and CDR2 is SFDVKD. V shed 4 bases and J 8 bases; nucleotides not matched to a gene: 13. As DNA, the CDR3 is TGTGCCACCAGTGACCGTTGGACTAGTTTTATCTATGAGCAGTTCTTC. Translating it yields CATSDRWTSFIYEQFF.

This clonotype turned up a few times. The chain is built from TRBV19 and TRBJ2-1, with 8 bases fitting TRBD1. From germline, CDR1 is LNHDA and CDR2 SQIVND (reference sequence). With V trimmed by 3 bases and J by 6 bases, 16 bases remained unmatched. The CDR3 covers 18 residues. The CDR3 DNA reads TGTGCCAGTAGTATTGGGACAGGACAAGGTGGTGGGCGCAATGAGCAGTTCTTC. Its protein product is CASSIGTGQGGGRNEQFF.

This clonotype was seen a handful of times. The gene calls are TRBV27 and TRBJ2-1; 9 bases match TRBD1. The V segment lost 7 bases and the J segment 7 bases; nucleotides outside the gene matches: 8. In germline, CDR1 is MNHEY, CDR2 SMNVEV (reference sequence). CDR3 size: 14 residues. The CDR3 sequence: CASNPDRGGNEQFF. Written as DNA, the CDR3 is TGTGCCAGCAACCCGGACAGGGGAGGAAATGAGCAGTTCTTC.

The gene calls are TRBV12-3 or TRBV12-4 and TRBJ2-1; TRBD2 matches at 10 bases. Losses at the gene ends were 5 bases for V and 12 bases for J; bases not matched to a gene: 10. The CDR3 contains 14 residues. The CDR3 reads CASSPASGRARQFF. CDR3 bases: TGTGCCAGCAGTCCGGCCAGCGGGAGGGCCAGGCAGTTCTTC.

This rearrangement joins TRBV19 to TRBJ1-1; D unclear. The CDR3 has 9 residues. V was shortened by 10 bases and J by 6 bases, with 6 bases between the two germline ends. Germline CDR1 is LNHDA and CDR2 is SQIVND (reference sequence). The CDR3 coding sequence is TGTGCCACGGAAGCTGAAGCTTTCTTT. Encoded protein: CATEAEAFF.

This clonotype was recorded once. The chain recombines TRBV27 with TRBJ1-1; D gene unclear. Trimming stripped 3 bases from V and 2 bases from J, with 7 bases between. CDR1 and CDR2 from the germline V gene are MNHEY and SMNVEV (reference sequence). This CDR3 region has 13 residues. Written as DNA, the CDR3 is TGTGCCAGCAGTTTTAATGGCAACACTGAAGCTTTCTTT. Amino acids: CASSFNGNTEAFF.